Below are 20 T cell receptor beta chains sequenced from a single sample in a study of T cells in Graves' hyperthyroidism and ophthalmopathy (dated by TCRdb to between 2019 and 2020). The receptor library was made with multiplex PCR. Sequenced on an Illumina HiSeq 2000. Amplification of TCR beta CDR3 regions was carried out from RNA transcripts. A first-round RT-PCR of the TCR CDR3 used the HTBI primer set with the Qiagen OneStep RT-PCR kit. TCRdb trimmed the raw reads at Q25, called clones with MiXCR and kept productive beta chains. Entries are consolidated by CDR3 protein sequence, retaining the most common genes and DNA. This sample comprises a few hundred thousand distinct CDR3 sequences, around 14% of them detected only once. The top ten hold around 6.6% of the sample. The sequencing sample was made of blood. The receptors originated from a woman between 25 and 40 years old with Graves' hyperthyroidism.

The rearrangement joins TRBV5-6 to TRBJ1-3; perhaps TRBD1 as D (6 bases). The ends were cut back, 1 base at V and 8 bases at J, with 13 bases in the middle. The CDR3 covers 14 residues. Per germline, CDR1 SGHDT and CDR2 YYEEEE. The CDR3 protein is CASSLNRALYTIYF. CDR3 bases: TGTGCCAGCAGCTTGAACAGGGCGTTGTACACCATATATTTT.

The chain couples TRBV18 to TRBJ2-2; a weak D match, TRBD2 (6 bases). V shed 4 bases and J shed 0 bases, with 9 bases lying between them. CDR1 is KGHSH, CDR2 LQKENI, per germline. The CDR3 extends over 15 amino acids. The CDR3 protein is CASSLADANTGELFF. As DNA, the CDR3 is TGTGCCAGCTCACTAGCGGACGCGAACACCGGGGAGCTGTTTTTT. The variable domain in full, with the rest retrieved from reference TRBV18 and TRBJ2-2, is NAGVMQNPRHLVRRRGQEARLRCSPMKGHSHVYWYRQLPEEGLKFMVYLQKENIIDESGMPKERFSAEFPKEGPSILRIQQVVRGDSAAYFCASSLADANTGELFFGEGSRLTVL.

There are many counts of this clonotype. The chain carries TRBV7-2 and TRBJ1-5; a possible D gene is TRBD1 (6 bases). This CDR3 has 14 residues. CDR1 is SGHTA and CDR2 is FQGNSA in the germline V gene. The V end lost 5 bases, the J end lost 9 bases, and 17 bases lay between the germline ends. As DNA, the CDR3 is TGTGCCAGCAGCCTAGGGGGGATCTCGGGGCCCCAGCATTTT. Amino acids: CASSLGGISGPQHF.

This clonotype was seen repeatedly, ten times or more. V gene TRBV7-9 combines with J gene TRBJ2-2, with 11 bases matching TRBD2. The junction had 6 bases not matched to a gene; V was cut back by 6 bases and J by 6 bases. Germline-derived CDR1 and CDR2 are SEHNR and FQNEAQ (reference sequence). The CDR3 loop spans 15 amino acids. CDR3 DNA: TGTGCCAGCAGTAAGACTAGCGGGGTCTCCGGGGAGCTGTTTTTT. Its protein product is CASSKTSGVSGELFF.

The CDR3 loop is CASSVDVGGYGYTF. The CDR3 nucleotides read TGTGCCAGCAGCGTAGATGTAGGGGGCTATGGCTACACCTTC. The rearrangement uses TRBV9 and TRBJ1-2, with a weak D call TRBD1 (6 bases). Trimming took 0 bases from V and 4 from J, leaving 10 bases between them. Germline V lookup: CDR1 SGDLS, CDR2 YYNGEE. The length of the CDR3 is 14 residues.

This clonotype was seen ten or more times. The chain combines TRBV28 with TRBJ2-7; TRBD2 is a possible D gene (6 bases). Trimming took off 8 bases at V and 2 bases at J, with 13 bases between the two ends. Germline V gives CDR1 MDHEN, CDR2 SYDVKM. There are 13 residues in the CDR3. This CDR3 reads CASGAGRAYEQYF. The CDR3 DNA reads as TGTGCCAGCGGGGCGGGACGTGCCTACGAGCAGTACTTC.

The genes are TRBV4-2 and TRBJ2-3, with TRBD2 matching 10 bases. CDR1 and CDR2 from the germline V gene are LGHNA and YNFKEQ. V dropped 0 bases and J dropped 2; count of bases not matched to a gene: 2. The CDR3 length is 16 residues. The CDR3 here is CASSQEAGGVTDTQYF. CDR3 coding DNA: TGTGCCAGCAGCCAAGAAGCGGGAGGGGTCACAGATACGCAGTATTTT.

This clonotype was seen more than once but under ten times. The chain employs TRBV20-1 and TRBJ2-5; 9 positions match TRBD2. This CDR3 spans 14 amino acids. The germline V gene encodes CDR1 DFQATT and CDR2 SNEGSKA (reference sequence). Unmatched junction bases numbered 4, after V lost 3 bases and J lost 2 bases. CDR3 in DNA: TGCAGTGCTAGGGGTAGCGGGAGACAAGAGACCCAGTACTTC. Its protein is CSARGSGRQETQYF.

This chain connects TRBV5-1 to TRBJ2-2; D remains ambiguous. Between the trimmed V and J ends, which lost 3 bases and 6 bases, there was a span of 12 bases. The length of the CDR3 is 14 residues. Germline V gene sequence: CDR1 SGHRS, CDR2 YFSETQ. The CDR3 nucleotides read TGCGCCAGCAGCTCCGGAGACCTTGCCGGGGAGCTGTTTTTT. Protein product: CASSSGDLAGELFF.

This clonotype occurred once. A much larger clone differs from this one at a single base, so this may be a read error. The chain combines TRBV12-3 or TRBV12-4 with TRBJ2-1; possibly TRBD1 for D (6 bases). Between the trimmed V and J ends, which lost 4 bases and 4 bases, there was a span of 17 bases. This CDR3 is built from 16 residues. The CDR3 sequence is CASSSTQGLGYNEQFF. The CDR3 DNA reads as TGTGCCAGCAGTTCTACCCAGGGGCTCGGATACAATGAGCAGTTCTTC.

In this sample, this clonotype turned up many times. This rearrangement joins TRBV18 to TRBJ2-1; no firm D call. Germline V gene sequence: CDR1 KGHSH, CDR2 LQKENI. Trimming took off 4 bases at V and 4 bases at J, with 8 bases between the two ends. There are 13 residues in the CDR3. CDR3 sequence (DNA): TGTGCCAGCTCACGTCGCCAATACAATGAGCAGTTCTTC. As protein: CASSRRQYNEQFF.

The chain carries TRBV27 and TRBJ2-3, with TRBD2 as a possible D gene (6 bases). Germline assignment: CDR1 MNHEY and CDR2 SMNVEV (reference sequence). Trimming pared 7 bases from V and 1 base from J, leaving 12 bases between. CDR3 length: 14 residues. CDR3 residues: CASTSALRTDTQYF. The CDR3 coding sequence is TGTGCCAGCACTAGCGCCCTCCGCACAGATACGCAGTATTTT.

The chain combines TRBV4-3 with TRBJ1-1; D gene unclear. V was trimmed by 1 base and J by 3 bases, leaving 9 bases between them. Germline V gives CDR1 LGHNA, CDR2 YSLEER. The CDR3 length is 14 residues. DNA of the CDR3: TGCGCCAGCAGCCAAGTTTTAGGTGACACTGAAGCTTTCTTT. Translation gives CASSQVLGDTEAFF.

This sequence joins TRBV20-1 and TRBJ2-1, with D uncertain. The germline gives CDR1 DFQATT, CDR2 SNEGSKA (reference sequence). The CDR3 contains 16 residues. V lost 0 bases and J lost 0, with 12 bases in between. CDR3 sequence: CSARDIATYSYNEQFF. The CDR3 DNA follows: TGCAGTGCTAGAGATATAGCCACCTACTCCTACAATGAGCAGTTCTTC.

This clonotype was counted ten times or more. In DNA form, the CDR3 reads TGTGCCAGCAGTCCGGGACTAGCGGGGCCTATCGAGCAGTACTTC. Its translation is CASSPGLAGPIEQYF. V is TRBV12-3 or TRBV12-4 and J is TRBJ2-7; TRBD2 aligns across 13 bases. V lost 5 bases, J lost 6 bases, and 7 bases stayed unmatched. The CDR3 extends over 15 amino acids.

This clonotype was counted at least ten times. The chain recombines TRBV30 with TRBJ2-1; 9 bases map to TRBD2. Germline V gene data show CDR1 as GTSNPN and CDR2 as SVGIG (reference sequence). J was trimmed by 10 bases and V by 4 bases; bases with no gene match: 2. This CDR3 contains 11 residues. The CDR3 region has the DNA TGTGCCTGGATGCTAGCGGGAGAGCAGTTCTTC. Protein: CAWMLAGEQFF.

The chain joins TRBV27 to TRBJ2-1, with 10 bases aligning to TRBD2. Germline V CDR1 and CDR2: MNHEY, SMNVEV (reference sequence). There are 12 residues in the CDR3. J gave up 15 bases and V 3 bases, and 5 bases lay outside the gene matches. For the CDR3, the DNA is TGTGCCAGCAGTTTCGAAGGGACTAGCGTGTTCTTC. This translates into CASSFEGTSVFF.

The chain carries TRBV2 and TRBJ2-7; 8 bases match TRBD1. Germline V lookup: CDR1 SNHLY, CDR2 FYNNEI. CDR3 size: 13 residues. V lost 5 bases, J lost 6 bases, and 6 bases stayed unmatched. The CDR3 here is CASSRDRLIEQYF. CDR3 nucleotide sequence: TGTGCCAGCAGTCGGGACAGGTTGATCGAGCAGTACTTC.

This clonotype was seen repeatedly, ten times or more. The rearrangement uses TRBV7-6 and TRBJ2-7; 7 bases line up with TRBD1. The ends lost 3 bases at V and 0 bases at J; junction bases unmatched: 5. Germline CDR1 reads SGHVS; CDR2 reads FNYEAQ. The CDR3 spans 15 residues. The CDR3 DNA is TGTGCCAGCAGCTTTGACAGGGTGAGCTCCTACGAGCAGTACTTC. It specifies CASSFDRVSSYEQYF.

This clonotype was seen once. The chain recombines TRBV12-3 or TRBV12-4 with TRBJ1-3; the D gene is possibly TRBD1 (6 bases). The CDR3 length is 14 residues. The ends were cut back, 7 bases at V and 3 bases at J, with 13 bases in the middle. CDR3 bases: TGTGCCAGCATCATAACAGGGCATGGAAACACCATATATTTT. Its translation: CASIITGHGNTIYF.